Below, 7 T cell receptor beta chains from the same sample are listed, as sequenced in a study of blood T cell repertoires in COVID-19. TCRdb keeps only in-frame clones here, not all; method: immunoSEQ multiplex PCR. This table has under 250,000 clones, approximately 85% appearing once. Sequencing used PBMCs or T cells enriched from blood (not recorded which). The receptors were gathered from a woman in her 50s with acute COVID-19.

V usage is TRBV12-3 or TRBV12-4 and J usage is TRBJ2-3; D unresolved. V lost 5 bases to trimming and J lost 3 bases, with 9 bases between them. This CDR3 spans 13 amino acids. This chain's CDR3 is CASSLDGTDTQYF. The CDR3 region has the DNA TGTGCCAGCAGTCTAGACGGGACAGATACGCAGTATTTT.

CDR3 residues: CASSRSGGRSEKLFF. For the CDR3, the DNA is TGTGCCAGCAGTCGCTCAGGGGGTCGAAGCGAAAAACTGTTTTTT. The J gene is TRBJ1-4, the V gene TRBV6-5, with TRBD1 matching 7 bases. Germline V lookup: CDR1 MNHEY, CDR2 SVGAGI. The ends lost 5 bases at V and 8 bases at J; junction bases unmatched: 11. This CDR3 is built from 15 residues.

This chain uses TRBV6-2 or TRBV6-3 with TRBJ2-7; a weak D match, TRBD2 (8 bases). The V gene lost 5 bases and the J gene lost 3 bases, with 20 bases spanning the gap. Germline V lookup: CDR1 MNHEY, CDR2 SVGEGT. This CDR3 has 16 amino acids. CDR3 DNA sequence: TGTGCCAGCAGTGCCGCGGGGGGAGGGGGCGGCTACGAGCAGTACTTC. This sequence encodes CASSAAGGGGGYEQYF.

The chain joins TRBV5-1 to TRBJ2-7; D may be TRBD1 (5 bases). CDR3 length: 13 residues. With 4 bases removed from V and 5 bases from J, the gap between germline ends came to 13 bases. Germline V CDR1 and CDR2: SGHRS, YFSETQ. The CDR3: CASSLRTKDEQYF. For the CDR3, the DNA is TGCGCCAGCAGCCTTAGGACAAAGGACGAGCAGTACTTC.

The chain is built from TRBV7-2 and TRBJ2-7; TRBD2 matches at 12 bases. V lost 5 bases and J lost 4; bases outside the gene matches: 6. CDR3 size: 15 residues. CDR1 SGHTA and CDR2 FQGNSA come from the germline V gene. The CDR3 bases are TGTGCCAGCAGCCCAGGACTAGCGGGGCATTACGAGCAGTACTTC. Protein product: CASSPGLAGHYEQYF. Drawing the rest from reference TRBV7-2 and TRBJ2-7, the complete variable domain is GAGVSQSPSNKVTEKGKDVELRCDPISGHTALYWYRQSLGQGLEFLIYFQGNSAPDKSGLPSDRFSAERTGGSVSTLTIQRTQQEDSAVYLCASSPGLAGHYEQYFGPGTRLTVT.

This chain links TRBV6-5 with TRBJ1-5; a possible D gene is TRBD1 (6 bases). This CDR3 comprises 13 residues. Germline V gene lookup returns CDR1 MNHEY and CDR2 SVGAGI. Trimming cost V 8 bases and J 3 bases, with 11 bases left between them. The CDR3 nucleotides are TGTGCCAGCGGGACACGTCCCAATCAGCCCCAGCATTTT. This sequence encodes CASGTRPNQPQHF.

The chain has TRBV28 and TRBJ1-2; 8 bases agree with TRBD1. The germline CDR1 and CDR2 sequences are MDHEN and SYDVKM. This CDR3 region has 14 residues. Trimming at V came to 1 base and at J to 4 bases, leaving 2 bases not matched to a gene. The CDR3 loop is CASSLLQGAYGYTF. The CDR3 DNA reads as TGTGCCAGCAGTTTATTGCAGGGGGCCTATGGCTACACCTTC.